The 29 T cell receptor beta chains given below trace back to one sample, sequenced in a study of CD8+CD57+ T cells in acquired aplastic anemia (dated by TCRdb to about 2018). The instrument given in TCRdb is Illumina HiSeq 2000. Genomic DNA served as template for TCR beta VDJ combination and CDR3 sequence profiling. Clones were called with MiXCR by TCRdb after fastp trimmed the public reads at Q25, and only in-frame beta chains were retained. Every CDR3 protein is listed once, alongside the most common genes and DNA of its rows. The sample table holds fewer than 250,000 distinct CDR3 sequences, of which 45% to 50% were seen once. The leading ten clones occupy 6.5% to 10% of the sample. Expansion of CD8+CD57+ cells had been shown by flow cytometry in the patients chosen for sequencing. Sequencing used sorted CD4+, CD8+, or CD8+CD57+ T cells (not recorded which) from PBMCs. The receptor source for this set is a human donor with aplastic anemia.

This clonotype was picked up a small number of times. The chain couples TRBV19 to TRBJ1-5; D unclear. V dropped 3 bases and J dropped 3 bases, with 6 bases sitting between them. The CDR3 loop spans 13 amino acids. CDR1 is LNHDA and CDR2 is SQIVND in the germline V gene (reference sequence). The CDR3 DNA follows: TGTGCCAGTAGTATCACCTACAATCAGCCCCAGCATTTT. Its protein product is CASSITYNQPQHF.

This clonotype was seen a few times. V and J are TRBV15 and TRBJ1-3; D not certain. Trimming shortened V by 1 base and J by 0 bases, and 13 bases separated the two germline ends. Germline V gives CDR1 LNHNV, CDR2 YYDKDF (reference sequence). The CDR3 covers 17 residues. CDR3 amino acids: CATSRAAGVGSGNTIYF. The CDR3 bases are TGTGCCACCAGCAGAGCGGCCGGGGTGGGCTCTGGAAACACCATATATTTT.

The chain joins TRBV7-9 to TRBJ2-3, with D unresolved. Germline V gene sequence: CDR1 SEHNR, CDR2 FQNEAQ (reference sequence). CDR3 length: 12 residues. V was trimmed by 4 bases and J by 6 bases, leaving 8 bases between them. The CDR3: CASSSTLDTQYF. CDR3 DNA sequence: TGTGCCAGCAGCTCCACTTTGGATACGCAGTATTTT.

This clonotype was detected only a few times. The rearrangement links TRBV12-3 or TRBV12-4 to TRBJ2-5, with D possibly matching TRBD1 (6 bases). The V and J ends lost 5 bases and 3 bases respectively, with 16 bases between them. This CDR3 region has 15 residues. In DNA, the CDR3 is TGTGCCAGCAGTGAATCGGGACACAAAGAAGAGACCCAGTACTTC. Translation: CASSESGHKEETQYF.

The chain carries TRBV7-2 and TRBJ1-1; unclear D gene. Germline V gene sequence: CDR1 SGHTA, CDR2 FQGNSA. Trimming left V 3 bases short and J 2 bases short, with 10 bases between. The CDR3 runs to 14 residues. The CDR3 bases are TGTGCCAGCAGCTTTCTCGATGGAAACACTGAAGCTTTCTTT. This sequence encodes CASSFLDGNTEAFF.

This clonotype was found many times. The chain has TRBV6-5 and TRBJ2-1; D is unclear. Germline V gene sequence: CDR1 MNHEY, CDR2 SVGAGI. CDR3 size: 13 residues. V gave up 2 bases and J gave up 2 bases, with 4 bases separating them. The DNA of the CDR3 is TGTGCCAGCAGTTACGCCGCCTACAATGAGCAGTTCTTC. Its protein product is CASSYAAYNEQFF.

There are many counts of this clonotype. The rearrangement joins TRBV3-1 to TRBJ2-7; TRBD1 aligns across 9 bases. Per the germline V gene, CDR1 is LGHDT and CDR2 is YNNKEL (reference sequence). The length of the CDR3 is 14 residues. The junction had 4 bases not matched to a gene; V was cut back by 1 base and J by 6 bases. The CDR3 is CASSQGTGEGEQYF. In DNA, the CDR3 is TGTGCCAGCAGCCAAGGGACAGGGGAGGGCGAGCAGTACTTC.

This clonotype was seen only a few times. CDR3 residues: CASSIREPGTGELFF. DNA of the CDR3: TGTGCCAGTAGCATAAGGGAACCGGGGACCGGGGAGCTGTTTTTT. The chain recombines TRBV19 with TRBJ2-2; the D gene is possibly TRBD2 (5 bases). The CDR3 contains 15 residues. CDR1 and CDR2 (germline): LNHDA, SQIVND (reference sequence). Trimming took off 6 bases at V and 5 bases at J, with 16 bases between the two ends. Looking up the rest from reference TRBV19 and TRBJ2-2 gives the full variable domain: DGGITQSPKYLFRKEGQNVTLSCEQNLNHDAMYWYRQDPGQGLRLIYYSQIVNDFQKGDIAEGYSVSREKKESFPLTVTSAQKNPTAFYLCASSIREPGTGELFFGEGSRLTVL.

The chain has TRBV19 and TRBJ2-7; tentatively, D is TRBD1 (6 bases). The germline V gene encodes CDR1 LNHDA and CDR2 SQIVND (reference sequence). The CDR3 totals 15 residues. The V gene lost 6 bases and the J gene lost 5 bases, with 20 bases spanning the gap. The CDR3 nucleotides read TGTGCCAGTAGCCTACAGGGCCGTAAGGAGGACGAGCAGTACTTC. Its translation is CASSLQGRKEDEQYF.

This clonotype was counted at least ten times. The chain joins TRBV24-1 to TRBJ1-4, with 7 bases that match TRBD1. Germline V gene lookup returns CDR1 KGHDR and CDR2 SFDVKD. This CDR3 has 13 amino acids. V was pared by 5 bases and J by 8 bases, with 4 bases of the junction left unmatched. As DNA, the CDR3 is TGTGCCACCAGTGTACAGGGGTGGGAAAAACTGTTTTTT. Encoded protein: CATSVQGWEKLFF.

This clonotype was detected ten times or more. V gene TRBV6-5 combines with J gene TRBJ1-2; tentatively, D is TRBD1 (6 bases). From germline, CDR1 is MNHEY and CDR2 SVGAGI. CDR3 length: 14 residues. V was shortened by 5 bases and J by 6 bases, with 16 bases between the two germline ends. The CDR3 DNA reads as TGTGCCAGCAGTCACCGGACAGATCGGGATGGCTACACCTTC. It specifies CASSHRTDRDGYTF.

This clonotype has only a few counts. CDR3 DNA: TGTGCCAGCAGAACCCGCGGGACAAGCACAGATACGCAGTATTTT. It specifies CASRTRGTSTDTQYF. The chain couples TRBV27 to TRBJ2-3, with D perhaps TRBD1 or TRBD2 (6 bases each). Germline CDR1 and CDR2: MNHEY and SMNVEV (reference sequence). Trimming shortened V by 6 bases and J by 0 bases, and 13 bases separated the two germline ends. The CDR3 runs 15 residues.

In its sample, this clonotype was seen many times. The genes are TRBV7-9 and TRBJ1-1; tentative D call: TRBD1 (5 bases). Germline lookup yields CDR1 SEHNR and CDR2 FQNEAQ (reference sequence). The V gene lost 5 bases and the J gene lost 1 base, with 8 bases spanning the gap. The CDR3 sequence is 13 residues long. CDR3 DNA sequence: TGTGCCAGCAGCGGGACCCCGAACACTGAAGCTTTCTTT. It encodes CASSGTPNTEAFF.

This clonotype was found a few times. A read error may explain this, as a much larger clone is one base away. The V gene is TRBV9, the J gene TRBJ2-2, with 8 bases that match TRBD1. Germline-derived CDR1 and CDR2 are SGDLS and YYNGEE. The CDR3 has 15 residues. The CDR3 region has the DNA TGTGTCAGCAGCGGCCGACAGGGGACCACCGGGGAGCTGTTTTTT. Its translation: CVSSGRQGTTGELFF.

V gene TRBV7-2 combines with J gene TRBJ2-7; D may be TRBD2 (7 bases). Germline values: CDR1 SGHTA, CDR2 FQGNSA. The V end lost 3 bases, the J end lost 3 bases, and 15 bases lay between the germline ends. CDR3 length: 15 amino acids. The CDR3 sequence is CASSLAGAFYYEQYF. In DNA form, the CDR3 reads TGTGCCAGCAGCTTGGCGGGGGCCTTTTACTACGAGCAGTACTTC. Supplemented by reference TRBV7-2 and TRBJ2-7, the full variable domain reads GAGVSQSPSNKVTEKGKDVELRCDPISGHTALYWYRQSLGQGLEFLIYFQGNSAPDKSGLPSDRFSAERTGGSVSTLTIQRTQQEDSAVYLCASSLAGAFYYEQYFGPGTRLTVT.

The chain joins TRBV28 to TRBJ1-1; TRBD1 might be the D (6 bases). Trimming took off 1 base at V and 0 bases at J, with 12 bases between the two ends. This CDR3 is 16 amino acids long. Germline loops: CDR1 MDHEN, CDR2 SYDVKM. This CDR3 is CASSLYNREMNTEAFF. The DNA of the CDR3 is TGTGCCAGCAGTTTATATAACAGGGAGATGAACACTGAAGCTTTCTTT.

The chain carries TRBV14 and TRBJ2-5; 7 bases agree with TRBD2. V was pared by 1 base and J by 4 bases, with 9 bases of the junction left unmatched. Germline assignment: CDR1 SGHDN and CDR2 FVKESK. This CDR3 comprises 16 residues. DNA of the CDR3: TGTGCCAGCAGCCAAGGACTAGCCAGTTTCGGAGAGACCCAGTACTTC. It specifies CASSQGLASFGETQYF.

This clonotype was seen just once. It may be a read error: a sequence one base away is much more abundant. The V and J genes are TRBV5-6 and TRBJ2-2; the D call may be TRBD1 or TRBD2 (5 bases each). The CDR3 contains 13 residues. Germline V gene data show CDR1 as SGHDT and CDR2 as YYEEEE. The CDR3 spells CASGGRYTGKLFF. The CDR3 DNA reads TGTGCCAGCGGGGGAAGATACACCGGGAAGCTGTTTTTT. Drawing the rest from reference TRBV5-6 and TRBJ2-2, the complete variable domain is DAGVTQSPTHLIKTRGQQVTLRCSPKSGHDTVSWYQQALGQGPQFIFQYYEEEERQRGNFPDRFSGHQFPNYSSELNVNALLLGDSALYLCASGGRYTGKLFFGEGSRLTVL.

The V gene is TRBV7-6, the J gene TRBJ2-3; 7 bases align to TRBD1. V gave up 1 base and J gave up 6 bases; unmatched junction bases: 7. The CDR3 contains 15 residues. The germline gives CDR1 SGHVS, CDR2 FNYEAQ. The CDR3: CASSLVVTGTDTQYF. DNA of the CDR3: TGTGCCAGCAGCTTAGTGGTGACAGGGACGGATACGCAGTATTTT.

The chain employs TRBV10-3 and TRBJ1-5, with D unclear. Germline values: CDR1 ENHRY, CDR2 SYGVKD. There are 14 residues in the CDR3. Trimming cost V 3 bases and J 0 bases, with 6 bases left between them. This CDR3 reads CAISDLRSNQPQHF. As DNA, the CDR3 is TGTGCCATCAGTGACCTTCGTAGCAATCAGCCCCAGCATTTT.

This clonotype has ten or more counts. Relative to the germline gene, one junction end is altered; a read error may explain this. V and J are TRBV7-2 and TRBJ2-1; TRBD2 is a possible D gene (5 bases). The length of the CDR3 is 17 residues. Germline V CDR1 and CDR2: SGHTA, FQGNSA. The CDR3 loop reads CASSLGYGGLSHNEQFF. In DNA form, the CDR3 reads TGTGCCAGCAGCTTAGGTTATGGAGGACTCTCCCACAATGAGCAGTTCTTC.

This clonotype occurred a few times. The rearrangement uses TRBV30 and TRBJ1-2, with a tentative D call TRBD1 (6 bases). There are 11 residues in the CDR3. Trimming removed 5 bases at V and 7 bases at J, with 11 bases between. CDR1 is GTSNPN and CDR2 is SVGIG in the germline V gene (reference sequence). CDR3: CAWERGGGYTF. The CDR3 coding sequence is TGTGCCTGGGAGAGGGGGGGTGGCTACACCTTC.

This clonotype was observed a few times. The rearrangement joins TRBV2 to TRBJ2-7, with 9 bases that match TRBD2. From germline, CDR1 is SNHLY and CDR2 FYNNEI. This CDR3 region has 15 residues. The trim removed 6 bases at V and 0 bases at J, leaving 6 bases unmatched. Here the CDR3 reads CASRPTSGSSYEQYF. In nucleotides, the CDR3 is TGTGCCAGCAGGCCGACTAGCGGAAGCTCCTACGAGCAGTACTTC.

This chain joins TRBV15 and TRBJ2-7, with 12 bases aligning to TRBD2. The CDR3 covers 16 residues. The germline V gene has CDR1 LNHNV and CDR2 YYDKDF (reference sequence). The V gene end was trimmed by 6 bases and the J gene end by 1 base; junction bases not matched to a gene: 7. CDR3 sequence: CATSPSGGVLSYEQYF. CDR3 nucleotides: TGTGCCACCAGTCCTAGCGGGGGGGTTTTATCCTACGAGCAGTACTTC.

The genes are TRBV7-2 and TRBJ2-1; D is uncertain. V shed 5 bases and J shed 0 bases, with 14 bases lying between them. Germline CDR1 is SGHTA and CDR2 is FQGNSA. The CDR3 is 16 residues long. CDR3 nucleotides: TGTGCCAGCAGCGAGAGGTCGGCAGCCTCCTACAATGAGCAGTTCTTC. Amino acid sequence: CASSERSAASYNEQFF.

The chain has TRBV2 and TRBJ2-3, with 8 bases lining up with TRBD2. This CDR3 contains 15 residues. Germline values: CDR1 SNHLY, CDR2 FYNNEI. Trimming took 7 bases from V and 0 from J; bases not matched to a gene: 6. The chain's CDR3 is CASKLAESSTDTQYF. The DNA of the CDR3 is TGTGCCAGCAAACTAGCGGAATCTAGCACAGATACGCAGTATTTT.

The sample holds a few counts of this clonotype. V usage is TRBV20-1 and J usage is TRBJ2-7; D unclear. CDR3 size: 13 residues. CDR1 and CDR2 (germline): DFQATT, SNEGSKA (reference sequence). The V end lost 2 bases, the J end lost 3 bases, and 11 bases lay between the germline ends. The CDR3 loop is CSARSRPNYEQYF. DNA of the CDR3: TGCAGTGCTAGAAGCAGGCCTAACTACGAGCAGTACTTC.

The chain links TRBV2 to TRBJ1-1; 7 bases align to TRBD1. V dropped 10 bases and J dropped 4; count of bases not matched to a gene: 18. This CDR3 region has 16 residues. CDR1 is SNHLY, CDR2 FYNNEI, per germline. The CDR3 loop is CANHKRGPDRSTEAFF. The CDR3 nucleotides read TGTGCCAACCATAAAAGGGGGCCGGATAGGAGCACTGAAGCTTTCTTT.

The chain combines TRBV9 with TRBJ1-2; weak D call: TRBD1 (5 bases). CDR3 length equals 16 residues. CDR1 is SGDLS, CDR2 YYNGEE, per germline. V was pared by 4 bases and J by 0 bases, with 16 bases between. The CDR3 DNA is TGTGCCAGCAGCTTCGGGGGACCAACAGCTAACTATGGCTACACCTTC. Its translation is CASSFGGPTANYGYTF.